This T cell receptor (beta chain) was obtained from a study of cytomegalovirus exposure and HLA in healthy donors. 60 Vbeta and 13 Jbeta primers were used in PCR. Profiled with immunoSEQ multiplex PCR; TCRdb holds only in-frame clones, not every one. This table holds fewer than 150,000 clones, roughly 70% found once. Germline-derived CDR1 and CDR2 are LNHDA and SQIVND (reference sequence). This CDR3 region has 15 residues. V gave up 5 bases and J gave up 4 bases; unmatched junction bases: 7. The sequencing input was PBMCs. The V and J genes are TRBV19 and TRBJ1-5, with 8 bases aligning to TRBD1. This receptor was identified in a woman in her 50s in good health and CMV-seropositive. This CDR3 is CASSLAGDRNQPQHF. CDR3 in DNA: TGTGCCAGTAGTTTGGCAGGGGACAGGAATCAGCCCCAGCATTTT.